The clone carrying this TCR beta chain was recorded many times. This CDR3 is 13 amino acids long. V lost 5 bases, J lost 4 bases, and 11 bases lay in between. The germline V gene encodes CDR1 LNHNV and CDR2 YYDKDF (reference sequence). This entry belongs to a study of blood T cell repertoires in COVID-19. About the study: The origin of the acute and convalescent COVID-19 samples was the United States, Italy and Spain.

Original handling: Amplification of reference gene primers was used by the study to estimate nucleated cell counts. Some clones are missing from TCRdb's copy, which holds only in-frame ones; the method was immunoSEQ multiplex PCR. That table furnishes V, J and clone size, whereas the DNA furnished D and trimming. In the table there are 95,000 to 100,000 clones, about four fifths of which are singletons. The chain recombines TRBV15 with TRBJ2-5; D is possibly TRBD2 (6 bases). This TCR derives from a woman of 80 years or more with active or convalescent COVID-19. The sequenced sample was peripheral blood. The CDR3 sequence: CATSLLAGETQYF. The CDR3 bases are TGTGCCACCAGCCTACTAGCCGGAGAGACCCAGTACTTC.